This T cell receptor (beta chain) originates from a study of regulatory T cells in long-lasting Graves disease. This clonotype has only one observation. Regarding time point: persistent/refractory GD, antithyroid drugs over 5 years with positive TRAb. Following extraction of RNA from PBMCs, that RNA was used to make the TCR library. Arm-PCR of CDR3 regions and iRepertoire HTBI primers were used to build TCR beta libraries. Per the original data handling: Identification of gene segments yielded over 60 TRBV and 14 TRBJ across samples. TCRdb called the multiplex PCR reads again in MiXCR, with one record for every CDR3 protein. For this entry, the V and J calls and clone size follow TCRdb and not the study's own pipeline. The sample holds 650,000 to 700,000 distinct CDR3 sequences, about 32% seen once. Germline CDR1 SGHTA, CDR2 FQGTGA. The V gene lost 5 bases and the J gene lost 5 bases, with 18 bases spanning the gap. The CDR3 extends over 15 amino acids.

The rearrangement links TRBV7-3 to TRBJ1-1; D is possibly TRBD1 (6 bases). Sequencing was performed on peripheral blood mononuclear cells (PBMCs), taken when the disease was refractory, from a patient treated with antithyroid drugs. This sequence was found in a female donor with Graves disease. The CDR3 nucleotides are TGTGCCAGCAGCCGGCTTACAGGGACCGGAACTGAAGCTTTCTTT. Amino acids: CASSRLTGTGTEAFF. The full variable domain, in which reference TRBV7-3 and TRBJ1-1 provide the parts outside the CDR3, is GAGVSQTPSNKVTEKGKYVELRCDPISGHTALYWYRQSLGQGPEFLIYFQGTGAADDSGLPNDRFFAVRPEGSVSTLKIQRTERGDSAVYLCASSRLTGTGTEAFFGQGTRLTVV.